The rows below give T cell receptor beta chains drawn from one sample of a study of OX40 agonist ivuxolimab in advanced cancers. TCRdb's copy holds only in-frame clones and misses some; the assay was immunoSEQ multiplex PCR. The sample has around 68,000 clones, about 90% seen once; the top ten hold under 0.4%. Sequencing was performed on CD4+ or CD8+ T cells sorted from blood, taken in a trial of the OX40 agonist ivuxolimab. The receptors originated from an adult with an advanced solid tumor such as melanoma, head and neck, liver or kidney cancer. CDR3s include the opening cysteine and the closing phenylalanine or tryptophan. D genes are given only for firm matches. The size of a clone is reported for some rows only, either as once, few or many, or as a class for expanded clones.

d_call | j_call | v_call | clone_size | cdr3_aa
NA | TRBJ2-6 | TRBV19 | NA | CASTAITSGANVLTF
TRBD1 | TRBJ1-4 | TRBV5-5 | NA | CASSSNPGGAAEKLFF
TRBD1 | TRBJ1-3 | TRBV11-2 | NA | CASSLVTGNSGNTIYF
NA | TRBJ2-1 | TRBV7-8 | NA | CASSFVVGTPSYNEQFF
NA | TRBJ2-1 | TRBV18 | NA | CASSPSGFTADEQFF
NA | TRBJ1-5 | TRBV2 | once | CASRRDTGGDQPQHF
TRBD1 | TRBJ1-6 | TRBV6-1 | NA | CASSVDQTGVKNSPLHF
TRBD1 | TRBJ2-5 | TRBV6-5 | NA | CASSYNSGTAQETQYF
NA | TRBJ2-7 | TRBV28 | NA | CASRPDYLSSYEQYF
NA | TRBJ1-1 | TRBV6-1 | NA | CASINLLNTEAFF
NA | TRBJ2-3 | TRBV6-1 | NA | CASSALAGTDTQYF
NA | TRBJ2-3 | TRBV20-1 | NA | CSARDRDAHF
TRBD2 | TRBJ2-1 | TRBV7-3 | once | CASSLRAGGISEQFF
NA | TRBJ1-6 | TRBV7-2 | NA | CASSLAPDPRPLHF
TRBD2 | TRBJ2-7 | TRBV15 | NA | CATSRIAGVRTNEQYF
NA | TRBJ1-1 | TRBV18 | NA | CASSGQQLNTEAFF
TRBD1 | TRBJ2-7 | TRBV7-3 | NA | CASSLAGTGMYEQYF
TRBD2 | TRBJ2-7 | TRBV28 | NA | CASGRRGSSYEQYF
TRBD1 | TRBJ1-1 | TRBV5-1 | NA | CASSLMRQGGMNTEAFF
TRBD1 | TRBJ1-6 | TRBV9 | once | CASSPGQGSPLHF
TRBD2 | TRBJ2-3 | TRBV7-8 | NA | CASSPPIRLAGGGTDTQYF
NA | TRBJ1-5 | TRBV25-1 | once | CASSVPPNQPQHF
TRBD1 | TRBJ1-2 | TRBV11-2 | NA | CASSYLGGDRGRGYGYTF
NA | TRBJ2-1 | TRBV27 | NA | CASSLPREPNEQFF
TRBD2 | TRBJ2-7 | TRBV7-2 | NA | CASSPSSGLSYEQYF
NA | TRBJ1-5 | TRBV28 | few | CASKSSNQPQHF
TRBD2 | TRBJ2-1 | TRBV27 | NA | CASSLAGGREQFF
TRBD2 | TRBJ2-7 | TRBV6-1 | NA | CASSAHLGTSGAYEQYF
NA | TRBJ1-2 | TRBV4-1 | few | CASSQNQGGYTF
NA | TRBJ1-1 | TRBV19 | few | CASSPSGKVSRTEAFF
TRBD2 | TRBJ2-1 | TRBV9 | NA | CASSVVPGGPGNEQFF
NA | TRBJ2-7 | TRBV7-8 | NA | CASSLVVGAYEQYF
NA | TRBJ2-3 | TRBV29-1 | NA | CSVEVGAVSTDTQYF
NA | TRBJ2-2 | TRBV6-1 | NA | CASLRDLRTGELFF
TRBD1 | TRBJ1-5 | TRBV19 | NA | CASSIDHTGGRQPQHF
NA | TRBJ1-5 | TRBV29-1 | NA | CSVALGSNQPQHF
NA | TRBJ1-5 | TRBV2 | NA | CASKQEGYSNQPQHF
NA | TRBJ2-3 | TRBV10-3 | NA | CAISDTDTQYF
NA | TRBJ2-1 | TRBV7-3 | NA | CASSIAGQNYNEQFF
NA | TRBJ2-5 | TRBV19 | NA | CASSIGGKQETQYF
TRBD2 | TRBJ2-7 | TRBV30 | NA | CAWRAWLAGGSYEQYF
TRBD1 | TRBJ2-1 | TRBV6-5 | NA | CASSKPGGAYNEQFF
TRBD1 | TRBJ1-2 | TRBV27 | NA | CASSLGQGISINGYTF
NA | TRBJ2-3 | TRBV29-1 | few | CSVVTAISSTDTQYF
NA | TRBJ1-1 | TRBV6-1 | NA | CASSQGWSTEAFF
TRBD2 | TRBJ2-7 | TRBV18 | NA | CASSPSGSYGYEQYF